The 17 T cell receptor beta chains given below trace back to one sample, sequenced in a study of control samples from healthy donors and cancer patients. The protocol was immunoSEQ multiplex PCR, while the TCRdb copy is restricted to in-frame clones and leaves out a portion. This sample has around 30,000 clones, with 85% to 95% found just once. The sample was PBMCs. The receptors were sampled from a man aged 40-49 years with colorectal cancer.

The J gene is TRBJ1-2, the V gene TRBV12-3 or TRBV12-4; D unresolved. The V end lost 6 bases, the J end lost 8 bases, and 13 bases lay between the germline ends. This CDR3 region has 12 residues. The DNA of the CDR3 is TGTGCCAGCAGCCTGTTCCCAGCCGGCTACACCTTC. It codes for CASSLFPAGYTF.

The chain employs TRBV5-1 and TRBJ2-2, with D perhaps given as TRBD1 or TRBD2 (5 bases each). Germline lookup yields CDR1 SGHRS and CDR2 YFSETQ. The CDR3 is made up of 15 amino acids. V shed 2 bases and J shed 7 bases, with 15 bases lying between them. Written as DNA, the CDR3 is TGCGCCAGCAGCTTAATCGTGGGGACCGGCGGGGAGCTGTTTTTT. It codes for CASSLIVGTGGELFF.

This chain connects TRBV28 to TRBJ1-4, with D possibly being TRBD1 (5 bases). The V end lost 10 bases, the J end lost 7 bases, and 16 bases lay between the germline ends. This CDR3 has 13 residues. The germline V gene has CDR1 MDHEN and CDR2 SYDVKM. The CDR3 region has the DNA TGTGCCACGTGCCAGACCGGGGCTGAAAAACTGTTTTTT. Protein: CATCQTGAEKLFF.

This clone has just one count. The gene calls are TRBV7-2 and TRBJ2-1; 7 nucleotides match TRBD1. This CDR3 spans 15 amino acids. Germline V gene lookup returns CDR1 SGHTA and CDR2 FQGNSA. The V gene end was trimmed by 3 bases and the J gene end by 3 bases; junction bases not matched to a gene: 5. CDR3 DNA sequence: TGTGCCAGCAGCTTTCGACAGGGCAACTACAATGAGCAGTTCTTC. Translation: CASSFRQGNYNEQFF.

The V call is TRBV11-2, the J call TRBJ1-5; weak D call: TRBD1 (6 bases). Looked up from germline, CDR1 is SGHAT and CDR2 is FQNNGV. The CDR3 has 13 residues. V was cut by 5 bases and J by 7 bases, with 12 bases left in between. This CDR3 reads CASSDNREQPQHF. DNA for the CDR3: TGTGCCAGCAGCGACAACAGGGAACAGCCCCAGCATTTT.

DNA of the CDR3: TGCGCCAGCAGTGAGCAGGGTTCAGGCGAGCAGTACTTC. The encoded protein is CASSEQGSGEQYF. The chain couples TRBV5-1 to TRBJ2-7; tentatively, D is TRBD1 (5 bases). From germline, CDR1 is SGHRS and CDR2 YFSETQ. V lost 5 bases and J lost 6, with 15 bases in between. There are 13 residues in the CDR3.

This chain links TRBV30 with TRBJ1-1, with 7 bases lining up with TRBD1. CDR3 length: 12 residues. V shed 8 bases, J shed 7 bases, and the junction held 10 bases outside the gene matches. Germline-derived CDR1 and CDR2 are GTSNPN and SVGIG (reference sequence). CDR3 residues: CAGDRVTLEAFF. CDR3 sequence (DNA): TGTGCCGGGGACAGAGTTACTCTTGAAGCTTTCTTT.

This CDR3 reads CASSQGTGGAQYF. For the CDR3, the DNA is TGCGCCAGCAGCCAAGGGACAGGGGGGGCCCAGTACTTC. V usage is TRBV5-1 and J usage is TRBJ2-5; 11 bases map to TRBD1. The germline V gene has CDR1 SGHRS and CDR2 YFSETQ. The J segment lost 9 bases and the V segment lost 4 bases, leaving 5 bases of the junction unmatched. The CDR3 contains 13 residues.

V usage is TRBV5-1 and J usage is TRBJ1-3; 7 bases are shared with TRBD1. Looked up from germline, CDR1 is SGHRS and CDR2 is YFSETQ. The CDR3 covers 15 residues. After removal of 0 bases from V and 3 bases from J, the junction contained 3 bases not matched to a gene. CDR3 residues: CASSLETGYGNTIYF. Here the CDR3 DNA reads TGCGCCAGCAGCTTGGAGACAGGGTATGGAAACACCATATATTTT.

The chain employs TRBV5-4 and TRBJ1-1; D ambiguous. The CDR3 runs 13 residues. V was pared by 1 base and J by 3 bases, with 7 bases between. In germline, CDR1 is SGHNT, CDR2 YYREEE (reference sequence). This chain's CDR3 is CASSLRRDTEAFF. In DNA form, the CDR3 reads TGTGCCAGCAGCTTGAGAAGGGACACTGAAGCTTTCTTT.

V gene TRBV6-5 combines with J gene TRBJ1-4; D is undetermined. Deletions cut 9 bases from V and 1 base from J, with 9 bases between. The germline CDR1 and CDR2 sequences are MNHEY and SVGAGI. The length of the CDR3 is 13 residues. The CDR3 bases are TGTGCCAGTCGAATGAGAACTAATGAAAAACTGTTTTTT. Translation gives CASRMRTNEKLFF.

The V call is TRBV6-5, the J call TRBJ2-1, with no clear D. Germline V gene data show CDR1 as MNHEY and CDR2 as SVGAGI. V lost 6 bases and J lost 7, with 19 bases in between. CDR3 size: 15 residues. The DNA of the CDR3 is TGTGCCAGCAGCCGAGACTTCTCGGCCGGGAATGAGCAGTTCTTC. Amino acid sequence: CASSRDFSAGNEQFF.

V usage is TRBV24-1 and J usage is TRBJ2-7, with a tentative D call TRBD1 (6 bases). The CDR3 runs to 12 residues. Trimming shortened V by 9 bases and J by 2 bases, and 10 bases separated the two germline ends. Germline lookup yields CDR1 KGHDR and CDR2 SFDVKD. As DNA, the CDR3 is TGTGCCACCGGGGACACTACCTACGAGCAGTACTTC. It specifies CATGDTTYEQYF.

The chain carries TRBV14 and TRBJ2-2; 9 bases line up with TRBD1. CDR3 size: 16 residues. Trimming at V came to 4 bases and at J to 3 bases, leaving 6 bases not matched to a gene. CDR1 SGHDN and CDR2 FVKESK come from the germline V gene. CDR3 sequence (DNA): TGTGCCAGCAGCCGTGGACAGGGGACGGACACCGGGGAGCTGTTTTTT. It codes for CASSRGQGTDTGELFF.

V and J are TRBV5-8 and TRBJ2-5; 10 bases are shared with TRBD1. CDR3 length: 14 residues. CDR1 and CDR2 (germline): SGHTS, YDEGEE. V trimming: 3 bases; J trimming: 1 base; junction bases outside the gene matches: 0. CDR3 loop: CASSWTGGQETQYF. CDR3 in DNA: TGTGCCAGCAGCTGGACAGGGGGCCAAGAGACCCAGTACTTC.

This chain connects TRBV6-5 to TRBJ1-1, with D possibly TRBD1 on 5 matching bases. The CDR3 consists of 14 residues. Trimming took off 2 bases at V and 4 bases at J, with 11 bases between the two ends. In germline, CDR1 is MNHEY, CDR2 SVGAGI. The CDR3 nucleotides read TGTGCCAGCAGTTACAGGGGTAGTGCCACTGAAGCTTTCTTT. As protein: CASSYRGSATEAFF.

This rearrangement joins TRBV2 to TRBJ1-2, with 8 nucleotides matching TRBD1. The CDR3 has 13 amino acids. The germline gives CDR1 SNHLY, CDR2 FYNNEI. The junction had 9 bases not matched to a gene; V was cut back by 8 bases and J by 7 bases. CDR3 nucleotides: TGTGCCAGCCAAGGGACAGGAGAAATTGGCTACACCTTC. Protein: CASQGTGEIGYTF.